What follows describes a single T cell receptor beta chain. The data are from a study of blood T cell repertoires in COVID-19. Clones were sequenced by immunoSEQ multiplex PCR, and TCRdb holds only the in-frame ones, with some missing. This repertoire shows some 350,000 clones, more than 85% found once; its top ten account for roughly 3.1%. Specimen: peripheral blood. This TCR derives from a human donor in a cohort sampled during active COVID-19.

CDR3 DNA sequence: TGTGCCAGCAGTTACGAGGCAACTAATGAAAAACTGTTTTTT. This gives the protein CASSYEATNEKLFF. The chain uses TRBV6-5 and TRBJ1-4; D not certain. There are 14 residues in the CDR3. The V gene lost 2 bases and the J gene lost 0 bases, with 4 bases spanning the gap. In germline, CDR1 is MNHEY, CDR2 SVGAGI.